This TCR beta chain was identified during a study of T cells in Graves' hyperthyroidism and ophthalmopathy. Regions amplified from RNA transcripts were the TCR beta CDR3 regions. The primer set for the first-round RT-PCR of the TCR CDR3 was HTBI. TCRdb re-called the multiplex PCR reads with MiXCR, one entry per CDR3 protein. The sample has 500,000 to 750,000 distinct CDR3 sequences; 13% to 15% are singletons. This clonotype came up many times. CDR3 size: 18 residues. Germline V gives CDR1 DFQATT, CDR2 SNEGSKA (reference sequence). The junction had 13 bases not matched to a gene; V was cut back by 0 bases and J by 7 bases.

This TCR derives from a woman younger than 30 with Graves' ophthalmopathy. The chain uses TRBV20-1 and TRBJ2-1; 12 bases are shared with TRBD2. Sequenced input: blood. CDR3 nucleotides: TGCAGTGCTAGAGATCACCAAGCAGGACTAGCGGGATTTAATGAGCAGTTCTTC. It is translated as CSARDHQAGLAGFNEQFF.